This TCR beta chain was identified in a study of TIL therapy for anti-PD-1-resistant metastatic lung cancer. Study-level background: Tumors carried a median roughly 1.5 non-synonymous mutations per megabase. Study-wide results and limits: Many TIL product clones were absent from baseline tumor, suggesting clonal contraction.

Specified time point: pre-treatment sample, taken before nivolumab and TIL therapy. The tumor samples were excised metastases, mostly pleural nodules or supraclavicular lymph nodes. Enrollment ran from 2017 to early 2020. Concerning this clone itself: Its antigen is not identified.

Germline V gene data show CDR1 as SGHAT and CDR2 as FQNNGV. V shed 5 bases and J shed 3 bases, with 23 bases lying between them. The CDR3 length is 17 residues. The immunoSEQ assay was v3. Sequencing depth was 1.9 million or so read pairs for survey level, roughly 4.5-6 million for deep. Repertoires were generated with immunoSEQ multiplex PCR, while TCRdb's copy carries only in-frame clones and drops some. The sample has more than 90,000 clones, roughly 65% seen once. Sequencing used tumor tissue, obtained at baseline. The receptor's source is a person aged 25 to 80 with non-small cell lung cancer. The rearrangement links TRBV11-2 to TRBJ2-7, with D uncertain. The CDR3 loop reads CASSLPGVLRDDYEQYF. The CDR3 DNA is TGTGCCAGCAGCCTACCCGGAGTACTCCGAGATGACTACGAGCAGTACTTC.